The sequence of this T cell receptor (beta chain) was determined in a study of T cell responses to AZD1222 COVID-19 vaccine (dated by TCRdb to about 2021). Broadly, across the study: A total of about 230 trial participants underwent TCR sequencing, of whom some 210 received two doses of AZD1222 and about 26 received two doses of the MenACWY control vaccine. Trial participants were enrolled into age subgroups of 18-55, 56-69 and 70-plus years, which contained approximately 150, 28 and 58 TCR-sequenced participants, respectively.

There are a few counts of this clone. Its binding antigen is unknown. No much larger clone exists at a distance of one base, and base qualities are not known. Other DNA sequences in this sample translate to the same CDR3. The CDR3 regions of human TCRbeta chains were analyzed by immunosequencing. From the authors' description of their analysis: Repertoire TCRs were matched against a reference library of SARS-CoV-2-specific TCRs generated with the MIRA antigen-specificity platform. Breadth was defined as the fraction of unique TCRs that were SARS-CoV-2-associated. Depth was defined as the fraction of total T cells that were SARS-CoV-2-associated. Using the MIRA data, each spike-specific TCR was mapped to the spike region that the TCR reacts to and placed in a CD4 or CD8 class. Log10-transformed breadth and depth values were compared by one-way ANOVA with Sidak's multiple comparisons tests. The table comes from immuneACCESS by way of TCRdb, which keeps in-frame sequences with V and J called. Part of the clones is missing from these tables; in studies checked, under half for an unresolved V gene and the rest for unknown reasons. From that table come the V and J calls and clone size; the DNA was used to work out D and trimming. Across this sample there are tens of thousands of clones, with 88% seen only once. Over 10% of the sample belongs to the ten largest clones.

Trimming costs V 3 bases and J 1 base, and their ends lie 13 bases apart. From the cysteine up to the phenylalanine, the CDR3 has a length of 16 residues. This entry keeps only the CDR3 DNA: 48 bases, framed from base 1. The germline V gene gives CDR1 as MGHRA and CDR2 as YSYEKL. The sample's time point label, in plain terms: about 28 days (+/-7) after the second vaccine dose. AZD1222 recipients with second doses at about 4 weeks or about 12 weeks were pooled, because spike-specific TCR depth and breadth did not differ between schedules. Vaccinee samples came from UK trials COV001 and COV002, including a single-blind randomized controlled phase 2/3 trial of AZD1222 (ChAdOx1 nCoV-19) in healthy adults. For TCRbeta chain sequencing, PBMC samples from trial participants were taken at day 0 and at day 28 after the second dose. Results the study describes overall, beyond this receptor: Vaccine-associated CD4 TCRs spanned the whole spike protein, with dominant responses in regions 160-218 and 743-854. Epitopes outside the regions mutated in the B.1.351 and B.1.1.7 variants were reportedly recognized by nearly half of the unique spike-specific TCRs. Participants were mostly white British and included more females than males, and it was suggested by the authors that clonal diversity may have been underestimated. Because no day 14 peak-response samples were available, repertoires were characterized only after the peak T cell response. Conclusions about previously exposed vaccinees were limited because only six AZD1222 recipients were SARS-CoV-2 seropositive at baseline. The 56-69-year group was small, and its depth increase did not reach significance, likely because of low power. A significant rise in spike-specific TCR breadth and depth was observed after two AZD1222 doses relative to day 0 and relative to MenACWY recipients.

The clonotype originates from an adult who received the AZD1222 COVID-19 vaccine. Sequencing was performed on peripheral blood, taken 28 days after the second AZD1222 dose. The sequence links TRBV4-1 to TRBJ2-1; no D gene call is confident. CDR3 region: CASSQTPAPSYNEQFF. The DNA reads as follows: TGCGCCAGCAGCCAGACCCCTGCACCATCCTACAATGAGCAGTTCTTC.